Below, 19 T cell receptor beta chains from the same sample are listed, as sequenced in a study of somatic mutations in cytotoxic T cells in rheumatoid arthritis. The data were produced by immunoSEQ multiplex PCR, yet TCRdb's version contains in-frame clones alone and is incomplete. The sample consists of around 16,000 clones, about 77% of them appearing once. Sequenced sample: CD8+ T cells sorted from blood. The receptors here all came from an adult with rheumatoid arthritis.

The chain has TRBV7-9 and TRBJ2-1; TRBD2 matches at 9 bases. CDR3 length: 18 residues. Per germline, CDR1 SEHNR and CDR2 FQNEAQ (reference sequence). With 5 bases clipped from V and 0 bases from J, the junction kept 11 bases outside the gene matches. The CDR3 DNA sequence: TGTGCCAGCAGCCGGAGCCTAGCGGGGCCTAGCTCCTACAATGAGCAGTTCTTC. Translated: CASSRSLAGPSSYNEQFF.

The chain is built from TRBV28 and TRBJ1-4; D is possibly TRBD1 (5 bases). Trimming took off 6 bases at V and 12 bases at J, with 17 bases between the two ends. The CDR3 is 13 amino acids. Germline V gene sequence: CDR1 MDHEN, CDR2 SYDVKM. In nucleotides, the CDR3 is TGTGCCAGCAGCATAGGGACCTCGGGCGAACTGTTTTTT. Translated, it gives CASSIGTSGELFF.

V and J are TRBV5-1 and TRBJ2-5, with D possibly being TRBD2 (6 bases). The CDR3 covers 15 residues. Between the trimmed V and J ends, which lost 3 bases and 4 bases, there was a span of 16 bases. Germline CDR1 and CDR2: SGHRS and YFSETQ. The CDR3 reads CASSSRGYPGETQYF. CDR3 bases: TGCGCCAGCAGCTCTCGGGGGTACCCTGGAGAGACCCAGTACTTC.

The rearrangement joins TRBV18 to TRBJ1-4; D call uncertain. Germline V gene lookup returns CDR1 KGHSH and CDR2 LQKENI. V was pared by 1 base and J by 8 bases, with 14 bases between. The length of the CDR3 is 15 residues. The CDR3 reads CASSPLNGSGEKLFF. CDR3 DNA: TGTGCCAGCTCACCACTAAACGGATCTGGCGAAAAACTGTTTTTT.

V and J are TRBV7-9 and TRBJ2-1; TRBD2 agrees at 10 bases. The CDR3 totals 16 residues. Germline trimming cut 1 base from V and 7 bases from J; bases unmatched to any gene: 7. Looked up from germline, CDR1 is SEHNR and CDR2 is FQNEAQ (reference sequence). Written as DNA, the CDR3 is TGTGCCAGCAGCTTAGAAGCGGGAGGGCCCAGGAATGAGCAGTTCTTC. It specifies CASSLEAGGPRNEQFF.

In its sample, this clone was seen a few times. This chain links TRBV25-1 with TRBJ1-1; a possible D gene is TRBD1 (5 bases). The V gene's germline CDR1 is MGHDK and CDR2 SYGVNS. Trimming shortened V by 3 bases and J by 10 bases, and 6 bases separated the two germline ends. The CDR3 sequence is 10 residues long. CDR3 bases: TGTGCCAGCAGTGACAGGGTAGCTTTCTTT. Translated: CASSDRVAFF.

This chain joins TRBV13 and TRBJ2-1; possibly TRBD1 or TRBD2 for D (6 bases each). V was pared by 4 bases and J by 5 bases, with 12 bases between. CDR1 PRHDT and CDR2 FYEKMQ come from the germline V gene (reference sequence). The CDR3 length is 14 residues. CDR3 DNA sequence: TGTGCCAGCAGCTCCGGGGGCCTCCACAATGAGCAGTTCTTC. It yields the protein CASSSGGLHNEQFF.

The chain's CDR3 is CASSIDLRGGSNEQFF. The DNA of the CDR3 is TGTGCCAGTAGTATAGACCTCCGAGGCGGGAGCAATGAGCAGTTCTTC. The chain couples TRBV19 to TRBJ2-1; TRBD2 aligns across 7 bases. Germline CDR1 is LNHDA and CDR2 is SQIVND (reference sequence). V shed 0 bases, J shed 6 bases, and the junction held 8 bases outside the gene matches. This CDR3 comprises 16 residues.

This rearrangement joins TRBV14 to TRBJ2-1; TRBD1 or TRBD2 may be the D gene (5 bases each). The CDR3 covers 16 residues. Deletions cut 3 bases from V and 4 bases from J, with 16 bases between. Germline V gives CDR1 SGHDN, CDR2 FVKESK. The CDR3 region has the DNA TGTGCCAGCAGCCAGATATGGGGGAGTGGTTACAATGAGCAGTTCTTC. This gives the protein CASSQIWGSGYNEQFF.

V usage is TRBV7-6 and J usage is TRBJ1-1, with 7 bases fitting TRBD1. V gave up 3 bases and J gave up 1 base; unmatched junction bases: 2. The length of the CDR3 is 14 residues. Germline V gene data show CDR1 as SGHVS and CDR2 as FNYEAQ. CDR3 in DNA: TGTGCCAGCAGCTTGGCAGGGGGGAACACTGAAGCTTTCTTT. Translation gives CASSLAGGNTEAFF.

The V gene is TRBV2, the J gene TRBJ2-5; maybe TRBD1 (5 bases). This CDR3 has 14 amino acids. Trimming stripped 7 bases from V and 0 bases from J, with 12 bases between. Germline V gene lookup returns CDR1 SNHLY and CDR2 FYNNEI. The CDR3 protein is CASIGAGNQETQYF. The CDR3 bases are TGTGCCAGCATTGGAGCAGGGAACCAAGAGACCCAGTACTTC.

A single count supports this clone. V is TRBV19 and J is TRBJ1-1, with D hard to call. V was shortened by 3 bases and J by 2 bases, with 7 bases between the two germline ends. The CDR3 runs to 13 residues. Looked up from germline, CDR1 is LNHDA and CDR2 is SQIVND (reference sequence). The CDR3 protein is CASSISGNTEAFF. The CDR3 DNA sequence: TGTGCCAGTAGTATTTCAGGTAACACTGAAGCTTTCTTT.

This clone was picked up a small number of times. The chain has TRBV19 and TRBJ1-6; possible D gene TRBD1, 6 bases. V was cut by 1 base and J by 6 bases, with 10 bases left in between. Germline V gene data show CDR1 as LNHDA and CDR2 as SQIVND (reference sequence). The CDR3 runs 15 residues. The CDR3 DNA follows: TGTGCCAGTAGTATAGCGGAGGGGGGTAATTCACCCCTCCACTTT. Protein: CASSIAEGGNSPLHF.

This clone was found a few times. The chain links TRBV10-1 to TRBJ2-7, with D possibly called TRBD1 or TRBD2 (5 bases each). The germline CDR1 and CDR2 sequences are WNHNN and SYGVQD (reference sequence). The CDR3 runs to 14 residues. V was shortened by 5 bases and J by 0 bases, with 11 bases between the two germline ends. The CDR3 region has the DNA TGCGCCAGCAGTCGGGACGCGAGCTCCTACGAGCAGTACTTC. Its protein product is CASSRDASSYEQYF.

V is TRBV2 and J is TRBJ2-2; weak D call: TRBD2 (5 bases). CDR3 length: 16 residues. Trimming took off 8 bases at V and 0 bases at J, with 16 bases between the two ends. The V gene's germline CDR1 is SNHLY and CDR2 FYNNEI. The CDR3 protein is CASGPLAFANTGELFF. Written as DNA, the CDR3 is TGTGCCAGCGGGCCATTAGCGTTCGCGAACACCGGGGAGCTGTTTTTT.

DNA of the CDR3: TGTGCCAGCAGTGTTTGGATGTCCTACGAGCAGTACTTC. This gives the protein CASSVWMSYEQYF. V is TRBV2 and J is TRBJ2-7; D remains unclear. The CDR3 sequence is 13 residues long. Per the germline V gene, CDR1 is SNHLY and CDR2 is FYNNEI. V lost 4 bases to trimming and J lost 1 base, with 8 bases between them.

This clone was counted only a few times. This sequence joins TRBV10-3 and TRBJ2-7; tentatively, D is TRBD1 or TRBD2 (5 bases each). Trimming pared 10 bases from V and 0 bases from J, leaving 13 bases between. CDR1 is ENHRY, CDR2 SYGVKD, per germline. The CDR3 runs 13 residues. The CDR3 nucleotides are TGTGCCACGGGGACCGTTGACTCCTACGAGCAGTACTTC. Protein: CATGTVDSYEQYF.

The chain carries TRBV6-5 and TRBJ2-3, with D unclear. V shed 2 bases and J shed 1 base, with 10 bases lying between them. The CDR3 runs to 15 residues. The germline CDR1 and CDR2 sequences are MNHEY and SVGAGI. CDR3 loop: CASSYESDGTDTQYF. The CDR3 nucleotides read TGTGCCAGCAGTTACGAAAGCGACGGCACAGATACGCAGTATTTT.

On this clone: Other DNA variants within this sample encode the same CDR3. V usage is TRBV27 and J usage is TRBJ2-1, with D hard to call. This CDR3 has 12 amino acids. Germline loops: CDR1 MNHEY, CDR2 SMNVEV (reference sequence). V was shortened by 2 bases and J by 8 bases, with 7 bases between the two germline ends. This CDR3 reads CASSLLGDEQFF. CDR3 DNA sequence: TGTGCCAGCAGTTTACTGGGCGATGAGCAGTTCTTC.